One sample yielded the 5 T cell receptor beta chains listed below, sequenced in a study of T cells in Graves' hyperthyroidism and ophthalmopathy (dated 2019 in TCRdb). Libraries were constructed by multiplex PCR. Reads for this sample came from an Illumina HiSeq 2000. The TCR beta CDR3 regions were amplified from the RNA transcripts. The first round of RT-PCR for the TCR CDR3 was performed with the HTBI primer set and the Qiagen OneStep RT-PCR kit. TCRdb cleaned the public reads at Q25 with fastp, built clones with MiXCR and kept in-frame beta chains. Entries are consolidated by CDR3 protein sequence, retaining the most common genes and DNA. The sample table records roughly 400,000 distinct CDR3 sequences; approximately 14% of these occur just once. Of the sample, around a quarter is held by the ten largest clones. Source material: blood. The receptors here all came from a woman younger than 35 with Graves' hyperthyroidism that later progressed to Graves' ophthalmopathy.

This clonotype was picked up many times. This rearrangement joins TRBV6-1 to TRBJ2-3; no reliable D call. V was trimmed by 5 bases and J by 0 bases, leaving 15 bases between them. This CDR3 comprises 16 residues. Germline CDR1 is MNHNS and CDR2 is SASEGT. CDR3 bases: TGTGCCAGCAGTTACCTAAGTGCGGCTAGCACAGATACGCAGTATTTT. This codes for CASSYLSAASTDTQYF.

With respect to this clonotype: This may be a read error, as it is one base from a much larger clone. The rearrangement uses TRBV12-3 or TRBV12-4 and TRBJ2-1; D is perhaps TRBD1 (6 bases). The better agreement between TRBJ2-7 and the DNA end casts doubt on the J call. This CDR3 contains 12 residues. The CDR3 coding sequence is TGTGCCACTGCAGGGGCCTACAATGAGCAGTACTTC. Encoded protein: CATAGAYNEQYF.

The chain uses TRBV4-1 and TRBJ2-2; weak D call: TRBD2 (7 bases). The V gene's germline CDR1 is MGHRA and CDR2 YSYEKL. Trimming stripped 1 base from V and 5 bases from J, with 14 bases between. The CDR3 has 16 residues. CDR3 sequence reads: CASSQGFRGGTGELFF. Here the CDR3 DNA reads TGCGCCAGCAGCCAAGGGTTCAGGGGAGGGACCGGGGAGCTGTTTTTT.

With regard to this clonotype: One junction end disagrees with the germline gene, perhaps due to a read error. The genes are TRBV24-1 and TRBJ2-5, with 12 positions matching TRBD1. CDR1 KGHDR and CDR2 SFDVKD come from the germline V gene. The CDR3 is 14 amino acids. CDR3 amino acids: CAASGTGGRETQYF. CDR3 nucleotides: TGTGCCGCCAGTGGGACAGGGGGCAGGGAGACCCAGTACTTC.

This clonotype was seen at least ten times. CDR3 region: CSVVGSGNEQFF. In nucleotides, the CDR3 is TGCAGCGTTGTTGGTAGCGGCAATGAGCAGTTCTTC. The rearrangement joins TRBV29-1 to TRBJ2-1; weak D call: TRBD2 (6 bases). Per germline, CDR1 SQVTM and CDR2 ANQGSEA. The V gene lost 4 bases and the J gene lost 6 bases, with 10 bases spanning the gap. The CDR3 contains 12 residues.